This is a list of T cell receptor beta chains from one sample in a study of cytomegalovirus exposure and HLA in healthy donors. Assay: immunoSEQ multiplex PCR; the TCRdb copy retains only in-frame clones and omits some. The data contain roughly 140,000 clones, roughly 84% of them singletons. Sequencing was carried out using PBMCs. These receptor sequences come from a woman between 18 and 29 years old in good health and CMV-seronegative. Both conserved end residues are part of each CDR3. Each record gives: V gene, J gene, clone size, CDR3 length, D gene, CDR3 DNA, CDR3 protein. The D gene is left open where the match is weak. Rows may omit the clone size; those that give it use once, few, many or a size class.

V gene: TRBV5-6; J gene: TRBJ2-1; clone size: once; CDR3 length: 15; D gene: TRBD1; CDR3 DNA: TGTGCCAGCAGCTTGGACAGGGGTCCAACAATGAGGCAGTTCTTC; CDR3 protein: CASSLDRGPTMRQFF
V gene: TRBV9; J gene: TRBJ2-3; clone size: once; CDR3 length: 15; D gene: TRBD2; CDR3 DNA: TGTGCCAGCAGCGCCCGACTAGCGGGCACAGATACGCAGTATTTT; CDR3 protein: CASSARLAGTDTQYF
V gene: TRBV7-9; J gene: TRBJ2-7; clone size: NA; CDR3 length: 16; D gene: NA; CDR3 DNA: TGTGCCAGCAGCTTAACTTCCAGGGGAAGTTCCTACGAGCAGTACTTC; CDR3 protein: CASSLTSRGSSYEQYF
V gene: TRBV30; J gene: TRBJ1-4; clone size: NA; CDR3 length: 15; D gene: TRBD1; CDR3 DNA: TGTGCCTGGAGTCTCATCGGGACAGGGGGCAACGGCCTGTTTTTT; CDR3 protein: CAWSLIGTGGNGLFF
V gene: TRBV6-5; J gene: TRBJ2-7; clone size: NA; CDR3 length: 14; D gene: NA; CDR3 DNA: TGTGCCAGCATGGGACATACGAGCTCCTACGAGCAGTACTTC; CDR3 protein: CASMGHTSSYEQYF
V gene: TRBV4-1; J gene: TRBJ2-7; clone size: NA; CDR3 length: 16; D gene: NA; CDR3 DNA: TGCGCCAGCAGCCAAGATCGAACTAGTACTACCTACGAGCAGTACTTC; CDR3 protein: CASSQDRTSTTYEQYF
V gene: TRBV6-5; J gene: TRBJ2-2; clone size: NA; CDR3 length: 12; D gene: TRBD2; CDR3 DNA: TGTGCCAGCCGCGGGGGTTCCGGGGAGCTGTTTTTT; CDR3 protein: CASRGGSGELFF
V gene: TRBV19; J gene: TRBJ1-5; clone size: NA; CDR3 length: 16; D gene: TRBD1; CDR3 DNA: TGTGCCAGTAGTTTTAAGACAGGGGGCTCGGATCAGCCCCAGCATTTT; CDR3 protein: CASSFKTGGSDQPQHF
V gene: TRBV19; J gene: TRBJ1-5; clone size: few; CDR3 length: 15; D gene: TRBD1; CDR3 DNA: TGTGCCAGTAATCGGGACAGGGTTGGCAATCAGCCCCAGCATTTT; CDR3 protein: CASNRDRVGNQPQHF
V gene: TRBV4-1; J gene: TRBJ2-5; clone size: NA; CDR3 length: 17; D gene: TRBD2; CDR3 DNA: TGCGCCAGCAGCCAAGGGTATGCGGGGGGCCCCGCCGAGACCCAGTACTTC; CDR3 protein: CASSQGYAGGPAETQYF
V gene: TRBV27; J gene: TRBJ2-5; clone size: NA; CDR3 length: 15; D gene: TRBD2; CDR3 DNA: TGTGCCAGCAGGGACTCCCTAGCGGTCCAAGAGACCCAGTACTTC; CDR3 protein: CASRDSLAVQETQYF
V gene: TRBV7-6; J gene: TRBJ2-1; clone size: NA; CDR3 length: 15; D gene: NA; CDR3 DNA: TGTGCCAGCAGCTTAGGGTTGGGGGGTTACAATGAGCAGTTCTTC; CDR3 protein: CASSLGLGGYNEQFF
V gene: TRBV19; J gene: TRBJ1-2; clone size: NA; CDR3 length: 13; D gene: NA; CDR3 DNA: TGTGCCAGTAGTATTAGCCAGGGGTATGGCTACACCTTC; CDR3 protein: CASSISQGYGYTF
V gene: TRBV4-3; J gene: TRBJ2-5; clone size: NA; CDR3 length: 15; D gene: TRBD2; CDR3 DNA: TGCGCCAGCTCGAATAGCGGGGGGGACCAAGAGACCCAGTACTTC; CDR3 protein: CASSNSGGDQETQYF
V gene: TRBV28; J gene: TRBJ2-7; clone size: NA; CDR3 length: 15; D gene: TRBD2; CDR3 DNA: TGTGCCAGCAGTCCCGGAACTAGCGGGTCCTACGAGCAGTACTTC; CDR3 protein: CASSPGTSGSYEQYF
V gene: TRBV6-1; J gene: TRBJ1-2; clone size: NA; CDR3 length: 15; D gene: TRBD1; CDR3 DNA: TGTGCCAGCAGCGAGGGGGCGCAGGTTCACTATGGCTACACCTTC; CDR3 protein: CASSEGAQVHYGYTF
V gene: TRBV5-1; J gene: TRBJ2-2; clone size: NA; CDR3 length: 16; D gene: NA; CDR3 DNA: TGCGCCAGCAGCGATGGCCGGGGGTCGAACACCGGGGAGCTGTTTTTT; CDR3 protein: CASSDGRGSNTGELFF
V gene: TRBV6-6; J gene: TRBJ1-5; clone size: NA; CDR3 length: 15; D gene: TRBD1; CDR3 DNA: TGTGCCAGCACCCCGGGACAGGGTGGCAATCAGCCCCAGCATTTT; CDR3 protein: CASTPGQGGNQPQHF
V gene: TRBV5-1; J gene: TRBJ1-6; clone size: NA; CDR3 length: 15; D gene: NA; CDR3 DNA: TGCGCCAGCAGCTTGGTACCGAACTTCAATTCACCCCTCCACTTT; CDR3 protein: CASSLVPNFNSPLHF
V gene: TRBV4-1; J gene: TRBJ2-7; clone size: once; CDR3 length: 14; D gene: NA; CDR3 DNA: TGCGCCAGCACCAGGGGACTAAATGCTTACGAGCAGTGCTTC; CDR3 protein: CASTRGLNAYEQCF
V gene: TRBV7-9; J gene: TRBJ2-1; clone size: once; CDR3 length: 14; D gene: NA; CDR3 DNA: TGTGCCAGCACGCGGATTCGGAGAGACGGTGAGCAGTTCTTC; CDR3 protein: CASTRIRRDGEQFF
V gene: TRBV5-4; J gene: TRBJ2-7; clone size: NA; CDR3 length: 15; D gene: NA; CDR3 DNA: TGTGCCAGCAGCTCCGGTGATCCTACCTCCTACGAGCAGTACTTC; CDR3 protein: CASSSGDPTSYEQYF
V gene: TRBV30; J gene: TRBJ2-7; clone size: few; CDR3 length: 14; D gene: TRBD2; CDR3 DNA: TGTGCCTGGCGGACTAGCGGGATCTCCTACGAGCAGTACTTC; CDR3 protein: CAWRTSGISYEQYF
V gene: TRBV4-2; J gene: TRBJ2-5; clone size: NA; CDR3 length: 17; D gene: TRBD2; CDR3 DNA: TGTGCCAGCAGCCAAGTGGGGATAGCGGGGGTGGAAGAGACCCAGTACTTC; CDR3 protein: CASSQVGIAGVEETQYF
V gene: TRBV4-3; J gene: TRBJ2-7; clone size: NA; CDR3 length: 14; D gene: NA; CDR3 DNA: TGCGCCAGCAGCCAAGATGGGCAAGCTTGTGAGCAGTACTTC; CDR3 protein: CASSQDGQACEQYF
V gene: TRBV7-6; J gene: TRBJ2-2; clone size: NA; CDR3 length: 16; D gene: NA; CDR3 DNA: TGTGCCAGCAGCCCCGGTCGCCAGCAGGACACCGGGGAGCTGTTTTTT; CDR3 protein: CASSPGRQQDTGELFF
V gene: TRBV6-1; J gene: TRBJ2-7; clone size: NA; CDR3 length: 15; D gene: NA; CDR3 DNA: TGTGCCAGCAGTGAGAGGGGGGGCACCTCAGACGAGCAGTACTTC; CDR3 protein: CASSERGGTSDEQYF
V gene: TRBV7-2; J gene: TRBJ2-6; clone size: once; CDR3 length: 18; D gene: TRBD1; CDR3 DNA: TGTGCCAGCAGCTTCCGATCGGGCACAGGGGTGAGGGCCAACGTCCTGACTTTC; CDR3 protein: CASSFRSGTGVRANVLTF
V gene: TRBV19; J gene: TRBJ1-3; clone size: NA; CDR3 length: 16; D gene: TRBD1; CDR3 DNA: TGTGCCAGTAGGGTGGGACAGTCCTACTCTGGAAACACCATATATTTT; CDR3 protein: CASRVGQSYSGNTIYF
V gene: TRBV7-2; J gene: TRBJ2-5; clone size: NA; CDR3 length: 17; D gene: NA; CDR3 DNA: TGTGCCAGCAGCTTATATGGAATCGGGTCAGGGGCAGAGACCCAGTACTTC; CDR3 protein: CASSLYGIGSGAETQYF
V gene: TRBV28; J gene: TRBJ1-4; clone size: NA; CDR3 length: 13; D gene: NA; CDR3 DNA: TGTGCCAGCAGTGCCCGTGGGGGGGCAAAACTGTTTTTT; CDR3 protein: CASSARGGAKLFF
V gene: TRBV30; J gene: TRBJ2-7; clone size: NA; CDR3 length: 16; D gene: TRBD1; CDR3 DNA: TGTGCCTGGTCCTCAAAAGTGACAGGGGGCAAGTCCGAGCAGTACTTC; CDR3 protein: CAWSSKVTGGKSEQYF
V gene: TRBV9; J gene: TRBJ2-7; clone size: NA; CDR3 length: 13; D gene: NA; CDR3 DNA: TGTGCCAGCAGCGTGGACAGAGGCTACGAGCAGTACTTC; CDR3 protein: CASSVDRGYEQYF
V gene: TRBV6-5; J gene: TRBJ1-2; clone size: NA; CDR3 length: 12; D gene: NA; CDR3 DNA: TGTGCCAGCAGTTATGTGGCGGGGAACTACACCTTC; CDR3 protein: CASSYVAGNYTF
V gene: TRBV9; J gene: TRBJ2-1; clone size: NA; CDR3 length: 16; D gene: TRBD2; CDR3 DNA: TGTGCCAGCAGCCCGCGCACCGGGACTAGCGTGGGTGAGCAGTTCTTC; CDR3 protein: CASSPRTGTSVGEQFF
V gene: TRBV4-3; J gene: TRBJ2-5; clone size: NA; CDR3 length: 15; D gene: NA; CDR3 DNA: TGCGCCAGCAGCCAAGATTGGGGCCCCCGGGAGACCCAGTACTTC; CDR3 protein: CASSQDWGPRETQYF
V gene: TRBV29-1; J gene: TRBJ1-1; clone size: NA; CDR3 length: 12; D gene: NA; CDR3 DNA: TGCAGCGTCGCCCGGGTGAACACTGAAGCTTTCTTT; CDR3 protein: CSVARVNTEAFF
V gene: TRBV6-1; J gene: TRBJ2-3; clone size: NA; CDR3 length: 13; D gene: NA; CDR3 DNA: TGTGCCAGCATGGTCAGGGGCACAGATACGCAGTATTTT; CDR3 protein: CASMVRGTDTQYF
V gene: TRBV18; J gene: TRBJ2-1; clone size: NA; CDR3 length: 16; D gene: TRBD2; CDR3 DNA: TGTGCCAGCTCACCATTCGGTGGACTAGTAGGCAATGAGCAGTTCTTC; CDR3 protein: CASSPFGGLVGNEQFF
V gene: TRBV28; J gene: TRBJ1-5; clone size: NA; CDR3 length: 15; D gene: NA; CDR3 DNA: TGTGCCAGCAGTTTCCGGGCCAGGGTGTTTCAGCCCCAGCATTTT; CDR3 protein: CASSFRARVFQPQHF
V gene: TRBV7-3; J gene: TRBJ1-1; clone size: few; CDR3 length: 13; D gene: NA; CDR3 DNA: TGTGCCAGCAGCCTAACTCAGAACACTGAAGCTTTCTTT; CDR3 protein: CASSLTQNTEAFF
V gene: TRBV7-2; J gene: TRBJ2-3; clone size: NA; CDR3 length: 16; D gene: NA; CDR3 DNA: TGTGCCAGCAGCCCCAGTCCCGGAGGTATCACAGATACGCAGTATTTT; CDR3 protein: CASSPSPGGITDTQYF
V gene: TRBV5-1; J gene: TRBJ1-2; clone size: NA; CDR3 length: 15; D gene: NA; CDR3 DNA: TGCGCCAGCAGCTTGGCGGGTAGGGAGGGCTATGGCTACACCTTC; CDR3 protein: CASSLAGREGYGYTF
V gene: TRBV10-3; J gene: TRBJ2-3; clone size: NA; CDR3 length: 15; D gene: TRBD1; CDR3 DNA: TGTGCCATCAGTGGGACAGGGGGACCGACAGATACGCAGTATTTT; CDR3 protein: CAISGTGGPTDTQYF
V gene: TRBV7-8; J gene: TRBJ2-7; clone size: NA; CDR3 length: 14; D gene: NA; CDR3 DNA: TGTGCCAGCAGCTTAAGCCCGACAGCCTACGAGCAGTACTTC; CDR3 protein: CASSLSPTAYEQYF
V gene: TRBV4-3; J gene: TRBJ2-7; clone size: NA; CDR3 length: 15; D gene: TRBD2; CDR3 DNA: TGCGCCAGCAGCCAAGATTTCGGCGGGGGGGCCGAGCAGTACTTC; CDR3 protein: CASSQDFGGGAEQYF
V gene: TRBV28; J gene: TRBJ1-2; clone size: NA; CDR3 length: 15; D gene: NA; CDR3 DNA: TGTGCCAGCAATTTACCCAGCCCGCAGGGCATTGGCTACACCTTC; CDR3 protein: CASNLPSPQGIGYTF
V gene: TRBV7-9; J gene: TRBJ2-1; clone size: NA; CDR3 length: 15; D gene: NA; CDR3 DNA: TGTGCCAGCAGCCTCCGGGGGACAGCAGGGGGTGAGCAGTTCTTC; CDR3 protein: CASSLRGTAGGEQFF
V gene: TRBV7-8; J gene: TRBJ1-5; clone size: NA; CDR3 length: 15; D gene: TRBD1; CDR3 DNA: TGTGCCAGCAGCCACTACCAGGGGGTCAATCAGCCCCAGCATTTT; CDR3 protein: CASSHYQGVNQPQHF
V gene: TRBV16; J gene: TRBJ1-2; clone size: NA; CDR3 length: 15; D gene: TRBD1; CDR3 DNA: TGTGCCAGCCTTCCGGGGGGACAGGGGGCCTATGGCTACACCTTC; CDR3 protein: CASLPGGQGAYGYTF
V gene: TRBV28; J gene: TRBJ1-4; clone size: NA; CDR3 length: 14; D gene: NA; CDR3 DNA: TGTGCCAGCAGTCCCCGGGGGGAAAATGAAAAACTGTTTTTT; CDR3 protein: CASSPRGENEKLFF
V gene: TRBV7-3; J gene: TRBJ2-5; clone size: NA; CDR3 length: 13; D gene: NA; CDR3 DNA: TGTGCCAGCAGCTTAACACCAGGGGAGACCCAGTACTTC; CDR3 protein: CASSLTPGETQYF